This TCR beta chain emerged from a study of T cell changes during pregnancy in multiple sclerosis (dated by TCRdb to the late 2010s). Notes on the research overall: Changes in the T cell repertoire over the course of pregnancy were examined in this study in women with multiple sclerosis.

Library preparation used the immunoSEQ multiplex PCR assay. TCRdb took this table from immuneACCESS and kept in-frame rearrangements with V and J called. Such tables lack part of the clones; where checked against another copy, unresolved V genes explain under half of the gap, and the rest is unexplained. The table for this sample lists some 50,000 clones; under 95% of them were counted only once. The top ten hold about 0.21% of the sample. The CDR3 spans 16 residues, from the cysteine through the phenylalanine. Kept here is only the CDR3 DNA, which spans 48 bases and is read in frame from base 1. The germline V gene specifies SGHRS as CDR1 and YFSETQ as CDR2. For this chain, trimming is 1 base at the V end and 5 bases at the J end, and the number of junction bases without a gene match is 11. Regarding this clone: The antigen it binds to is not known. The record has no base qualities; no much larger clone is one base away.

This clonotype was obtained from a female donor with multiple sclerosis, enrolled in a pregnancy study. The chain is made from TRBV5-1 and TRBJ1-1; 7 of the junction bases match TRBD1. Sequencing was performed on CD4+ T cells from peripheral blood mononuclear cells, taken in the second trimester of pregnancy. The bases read TGCGCCAGCAGCTTGCCGGCAGGGGGTGAAATTACTGAAGCTTTCTTT. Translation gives CASSLPAGGEITEAFF.